These 4 T cell receptor beta chains originate from one sample sequenced in a study of cytomegalovirus exposure and HLA in healthy donors. This PCR relied on a set of 60 Vbeta primers and 13 Jbeta primers. Method: immunoSEQ multiplex PCR; TCRdb's copy keeps in-frame clones and lacks some. The table lists about 110,000 clones, over 70% of them singletons. The sequencing sample was made of PBMCs. These receptor sequences come from a man aged 35 to 55 in good health and CMV-seronegative.

This clone was observed a few times. The chain couples TRBV6-5 to TRBJ2-3; D may be TRBD2 (5 bases). From germline, CDR1 is MNHEY and CDR2 SVGAGI. Trimming took 8 bases from V and 1 from J, leaving 10 bases between them. The CDR3 runs 13 residues. The CDR3 here is CASLKAGTDTQYF. The DNA of the CDR3 is TGTGCCAGCCTGAAAGCGGGCACAGATACGCAGTATTTT.

The V and J genes are TRBV30 and TRBJ1-5; D remains unclear. CDR3 length equals 11 residues. V was clipped by 0 bases and J by 10 bases, with 7 bases between them. CDR1 and CDR2 (germline): GTSNPN, SVGIG (reference sequence). This CDR3 is CAWSVRGPQHF. CDR3 nucleotide sequence: TGTGCCTGGAGTGTACGGGGACCCCAGCATTTT.

The chain joins TRBV5-1 to TRBJ2-1, with 10 positions matching TRBD2. The CDR3 sequence is 15 residues long. CDR1 is SGHRS and CDR2 is YFSETQ in the germline V gene. V lost 4 bases, J lost 8 bases, and 9 bases stayed unmatched. DNA of the CDR3: TGCGCCAGCAGCCCCACCGGGACTAGCGTTTATGAGCAGTTCTTC. Its protein product is CASSPTGTSVYEQFF. The full variable domain, completed using reference TRBV5-1 and TRBJ2-1, is KAGVTQTPRYLIKTRGQQVTLSCSPISGHRSVSWYQQTPGQGLQFLFEYFSETQRNKGNFPGRFSGRQFSNSRSEMNVSTLELGDSALYLCASSPTGTSVYEQFFGPGTRLTVL.

The rearrangement uses TRBV29-1 and TRBJ1-1, with D unresolved. In germline, CDR1 is SQVTM, CDR2 ANQGSEA. V was trimmed by 4 bases and J by 8 bases, leaving 11 bases between them. CDR3 length equals 11 residues. In DNA form, the CDR3 reads TGCAGCGTTGTTGTGGGAGAGGAAGCTTTCTTT. This gives the protein CSVVVGEEAFF.